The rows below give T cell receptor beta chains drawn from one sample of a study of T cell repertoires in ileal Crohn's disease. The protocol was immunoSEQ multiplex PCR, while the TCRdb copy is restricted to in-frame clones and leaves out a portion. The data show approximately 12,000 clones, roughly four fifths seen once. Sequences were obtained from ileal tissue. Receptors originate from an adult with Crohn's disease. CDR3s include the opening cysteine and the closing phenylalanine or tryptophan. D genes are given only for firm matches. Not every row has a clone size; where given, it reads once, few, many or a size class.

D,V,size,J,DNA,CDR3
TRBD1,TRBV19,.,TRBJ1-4,TGTGCCGGCCTACCCGGGACAGCGTATGGAACTAATGAAAAACTGTTTTTT,CAGLPGTAYGTNEKLFF
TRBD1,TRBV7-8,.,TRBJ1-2,TGTGCCAGCAGCTTCGACAGGGTGGATGGCTACACCTTC,CASSFDRVDGYTF
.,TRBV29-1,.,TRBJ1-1,TGCAGCGTTGGACAGCAAAACACTGAAGCTTTCTTT,CSVGQQNTEAFF
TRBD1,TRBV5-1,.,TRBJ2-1,TGCGCCAGCAGCACGGGACAGGGTGACAACAATGAGCAGTTCTTC,CASSTGQGDNNEQFF
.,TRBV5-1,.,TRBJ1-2,TGCGCCAGCAGCTTGGATGCAGGGGATCGTGGCTACACCTTC,CASSLDAGDRGYTF
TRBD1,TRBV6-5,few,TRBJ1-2,TGTGCCAGCAGCGACGGGACAGGGACTGGCTACACCTTC,CASSDGTGTGYTF
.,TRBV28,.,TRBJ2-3,TGTGCCAGCAGTCCCACTAGGGCTAGCACAGATACGCAGTATTTT,CASSPTRASTDTQYF
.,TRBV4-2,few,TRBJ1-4,TGTGCCAGCAGCCAACAACGGACAGCAACTAATGAAAAACTGTTTTTT,CASSQQRTATNEKLFF
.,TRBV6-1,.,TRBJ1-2,TGTGCCAGCAGTGAAAGGTTCACAGGGAACCATGGCTACACCTTC,CASSERFTGNHGYTF
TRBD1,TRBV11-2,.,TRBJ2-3,TGTGCCAGCAGCTTAGAGGGACAGGCCACAGATACGCAGTATTTT,CASSLEGQATDTQYF
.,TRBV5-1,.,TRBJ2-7,TGCGCCAGCAGCTTCTCGGGGACCTACGAGCAGTACTTC,CASSFSGTYEQYF
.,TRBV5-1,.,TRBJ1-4,TGCGCCAGCAGCTTGGCCGACAAACCAAATGAAAAACTGTTTTTT,CASSLADKPNEKLFF
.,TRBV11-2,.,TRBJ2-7,TGTGCCAGCAGCTTAGTTTCCAGCTCCTACGAGCAGTACTTC,CASSLVSSSYEQYF
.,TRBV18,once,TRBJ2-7,TGTGCCAGCTCACCAGGGCAGCTTAGCTCCTACGAGCAGTACTTC,CASSPGQLSSYEQYF
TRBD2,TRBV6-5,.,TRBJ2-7,TGTGCCAGCAGTAGTCGGGCTAGCGGTTACTACGAGCAGTACTTC,CASSSRASGYYEQYF
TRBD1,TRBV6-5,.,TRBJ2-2,TGTGCCAGCAGTTTACGACAGGGCACCGGGGAGCTGTTTTTT,CASSLRQGTGELFF
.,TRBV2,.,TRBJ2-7,TGTGCCAGCAGTTTGAACAAATACGAGCAGTACTTC,CASSLNKYEQYF
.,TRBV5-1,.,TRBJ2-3,TGCGCCAGCACGGCTAGCGCCACAGATACGCAGTATTTT,CASTASATDTQYF
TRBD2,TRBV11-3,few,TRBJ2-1,TGTGCCAGCAGCTTAGGCGGGAGGACCTACAATGAGCAGTTCTTC,CASSLGGRTYNEQFF
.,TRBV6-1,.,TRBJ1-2,TGTGCCAGCAGTGAGTGGGGGCCCTATGGCTACACCTTC,CASSEWGPYGYTF
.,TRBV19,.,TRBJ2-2,TGTGCCAGTACTCCCGTGGGAGCCGGTGCGAACACCGGGGAGCTGTTTTTT,CASTPVGAGANTGELFF
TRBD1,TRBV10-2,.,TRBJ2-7,TGCGCCAGCAGTACGGACAGGGCAAACGAGCAGTACTTC,CASSTDRANEQYF
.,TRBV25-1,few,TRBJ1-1,TGTGCCAGTACCACAAGCACTGAAGCTTTCTTT,CASTTSTEAFF
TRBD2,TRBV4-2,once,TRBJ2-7,TGTGCCAGCAGCCAAGATAGGCGGGAGTTTAACGAGCAGTACTTC,CASSQDRREFNEQYF
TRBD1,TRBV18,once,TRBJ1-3,TGTGCCAGCTCCGGGACAGCTGGAAACACCATATATTTT,CASSGTAGNTIYF
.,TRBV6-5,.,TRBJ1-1,TGTGCCAGCAGATCAAAACAGGGTAACACTGAAGCTTTCTTT,CASRSKQGNTEAFF
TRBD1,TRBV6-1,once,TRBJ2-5,TGTGCCAGCAGTGGGGGACAGGGGGGTGAGACCCAGTACTTC,CASSGGQGGETQYF
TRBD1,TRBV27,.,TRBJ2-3,TGTGCCAGCAGTTTATCGTTCGGGGGACAGGGTTATAGTGGTTCGACAGATACGCAGTATTTT,CASSLSFGGQGYSGSTDTQYF
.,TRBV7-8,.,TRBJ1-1,TGTGCCAGCAGCCCTTGGACAGTAAACACTGAAGCTTTCTTT,CASSPWTVNTEAFF
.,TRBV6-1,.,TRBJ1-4,TGTGCCAGCATGCGGGTAACTAATGAAAAACTGTTTTTT,CASMRVTNEKLFF
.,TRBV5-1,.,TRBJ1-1,TGCGCCAGCAGAGCACGACAGGACACTGAAGCTTTCTTT,CASRARQDTEAFF
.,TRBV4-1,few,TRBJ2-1,TGCGCCAGCAGCCCAAATCACTTAGCAGCCATCTACAATGAGCAGTTCTTC,CASSPNHLAAIYNEQFF
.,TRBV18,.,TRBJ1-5,TGTGCCAGCTCATCGGACAGCTATAGCAATCAGCCCCAGCATTTT,CASSSDSYSNQPQHF
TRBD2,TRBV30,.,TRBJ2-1,TGTGCCTGGAGAGGACTAGCGGGAGGGTATGAGCAGTTCTTC,CAWRGLAGGYEQFF
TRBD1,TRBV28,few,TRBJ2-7,TGTGCCAGCAGACGACCCGGGACAGGGGTATCCTACGAGCAGTACTTC,CASRRPGTGVSYEQYF
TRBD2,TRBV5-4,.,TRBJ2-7,TGTGCCAGCAGCTTGGTTGCGGGGGCCTACGAGCAGTACTTC,CASSLVAGAYEQYF
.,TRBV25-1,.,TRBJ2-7,TGTGCCAGCAGTGAATCCCACGGACATGGGGACGAGCAGTACTTC,CASSESHGHGDEQYF
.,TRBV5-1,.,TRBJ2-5,TGCGCCAGCAGCTTGGGGACAGTGGGCACGGGTCGAGAGACCCAGTACTTC,CASSLGTVGTGRETQYF
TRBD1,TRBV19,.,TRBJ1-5,TGTGCCAGTAGAGGGGGGACAGGGAATCAGCCCCAGCATTTT,CASRGGTGNQPQHF
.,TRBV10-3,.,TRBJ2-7,TGTGCCATCAGTGAAGGGGCGAACTACGAGCAGTACTTC,CAISEGANYEQYF
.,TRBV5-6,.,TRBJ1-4,TGTGCCAGCAGCTCCTGGACTACGACTCCTGTTGGAAAACTGTTTTTT,CASSSWTTTPVGKLFF
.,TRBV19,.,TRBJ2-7,TGTGCCAGTAGTACAGGGTACGAGCAGTACTTC,CASSTGYEQYF
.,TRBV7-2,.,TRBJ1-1,TGTGCCAGCAGCTTAGAGCTCTACACTGAAGCTTTCTTT,CASSLELYTEAFF
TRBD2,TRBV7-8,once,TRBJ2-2,TGTGCCAGCAGCCGCACTAGCGGGCTTTTGAACACCGGGGAGCTGTTTTTT,CASSRTSGLLNTGELFF
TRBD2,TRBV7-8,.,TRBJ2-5,TGTGCCAGCAGCTTAGGACTAGCGCAATACCCTAAAGAGACCCAGTACTTC,CASSLGLAQYPKETQYF
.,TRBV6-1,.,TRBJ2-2,TGTGCCAGCGGGAGAGGGTCGATCACCGGGGAGCTGTTTTTT,CASGRGSITGELFF
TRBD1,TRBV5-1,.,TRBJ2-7,TGCGCCAGCAGCCGGGACAGGGGCTCCTACGAGCAGTACTTC,CASSRDRGSYEQYF
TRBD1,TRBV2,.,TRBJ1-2,TGTGCCAGCAGTGACAAGTCGAAGGAGGGACAGGGGGCAGTTAGTCATGGCTACACCTTC,CASSDKSKEGQGAVSHGYTF
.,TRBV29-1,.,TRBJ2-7,TGCAGCGCCGGGGATCCGACCCCTTACGAGCAGTACTTC,CSAGDPTPYEQYF
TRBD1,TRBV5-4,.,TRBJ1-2,TGTGCCAGCAGCTCTCAGGGGGGATCCTATGGCTACACCTTC,CASSSQGGSYGYTF